The present T cell receptor beta chain was sequenced within a study of blood T cell repertoires in COVID-19. Across the study: Collection of acute and convalescent COVID-19 samples took place in the United States, Italy and Spain. T cells, B-cell-depleted T cells, or PBMCs provided the cDNA or gDNA that served as material.

Original analysis: Reference gene primer amplification gave nucleated cell count estimates. Clones were read by immunoSEQ multiplex PCR, and TCRdb kept only the in-frame ones, dropping some. From that table come the V and J calls and clone size; the DNA was used to work out D and trimming. Seen here are 98,000 or so clones, approximately 80% observed once, and the top ten hold roughly 4%. The J segment lost 6 bases and the V segment lost 5 bases, leaving 11 bases of the junction unmatched. The CDR3 is 15 residues long. CDR1 KGHSH and CDR2 LQKENI come from the germline V gene. The gene calls are TRBV18 and TRBJ2-7; TRBD1 matches at 9 bases. The origin of this receptor is a woman in her 70s with acute or convalescent COVID-19. The sample consisted of peripheral blood. The DNA for the CDR3 is TGTGCCAGCTCAGCCGGGACAGGGTTGGGTTCCGAGCAGTACGTC. Encoded protein: CASSAGTGLGSEQYV.